Listed below are T cell receptor beta chains from one sample, sequenced in a study of T cell responses to AZD1222 COVID-19 vaccine. Sequencing was performed with immunoSEQ multiplex PCR; in TCRdb, only in-frame clones are kept and a portion is missing. The table shows 100,000 or so clones, with roughly 89% occurring only once. Sample: peripheral blood, taken on day 0 of AZD1222 vaccination. These receptors were collected from an adult in good health. Each CDR3 is given with its conserved first and last residue. A D gene is named only where the DNA matches it firmly. A clone size is listed for some rows: how often the clone was seen (once, few, many), or a class if it is expanded.

d_gene,abundance,j_gene,v_gene,CDR3nt,CDR3aa
-,-,TRBJ2-7,TRBV25-1,TGTGCCAGCAGTGAATCGGTCTACGAGCAGTACTTC,CASSESVYEQYF
-,-,TRBJ1-2,TRBV11-2,TGTGCCAGCAGCTTAGATTCTTATGGCTACACCTTC,CASSLDSYGYTF
TRBD2,few,TRBJ2-1,TRBV6-2/TRBV6-3,TGTGCCAGCAGTAGTAGCGGGGCCCGAGCTCATGAGCAGTTCTTC,CASSSSGARAHEQFF
-,-,TRBJ2-3,TRBV5-8,TGTGCCAGCAGCTCGCTGGTAAAGGATACAGATACGCAGTATTTT,CASSSLVKDTDTQYF
TRBD1,-,TRBJ1-5,TRBV27,TGTGCCAGCAGTCCACGGCTCGGACAGGGGAGCAATCAGCCCCAGCATTTT,CASSPRLGQGSNQPQHF
TRBD1,-,TRBJ1-4,TRBV5-1,TGCGCCAGCAGCCCGAATCAGGGGGCGCGGGATGAAAAACTGTTTTTT,CASSPNQGARDEKLFF
-,-,TRBJ2-5,TRBV19,TGTGCCAGTAGTAGAGGAGGAGGGGCTCAGGGGAGGTATACCCAGTACTTC,CASSRGGGAQGRYTQYF
-,-,TRBJ1-1,TRBV6-5,TGTGCCAGCCAGGAGCAGGTGAACACTGAAGCTTTCTTT,CASQEQVNTEAFF
TRBD1,-,TRBJ1-2,TRBV5-1,TGCGCCAGCACCCTACAGGGGAACTATGGCTACACCTTC,CASTLQGNYGYTF
-,-,TRBJ1-5,TRBV15,TGTGCCACCAGCAGAGGAGCCCATAGCAATCAGCCCCAGCATTTT,CATSRGAHSNQPQHF
TRBD2,few,TRBJ2-1,TRBV2,TGTGCCAGCATAGGGGCTAGCGGTATCTACAATGAGCAGTTCTTC,CASIGASGIYNEQFF
-,-,TRBJ1-1,TRBV18,TGTGCCAGCGGGACATCTAACCTTAACACTGAAGCTTTCTTT,CASGTSNLNTEAFF
TRBD1,-,TRBJ1-1,TRBV29-1,TGCAGCGTCGCGAGGAAATCAGGGGGGAGCACTGAAGCTTTCTTT,CSVARKSGGSTEAFF
TRBD1,-,TRBJ1-5,TRBV19,TGTGCCAGTAGTATGCCGGGACAGGGGTGGGGTCAGCCCCAGCATTTT,CASSMPGQGWGQPQHF
-,-,TRBJ1-6,TRBV4-3,TGCGCCAGCAGCTACCACGGTCCAGGGCGATGGAATTCACCCCTCCACTTT,CASSYHGPGRWNSPLHF
-,-,TRBJ2-5,TRBV5-1,TGCGCCAGCAGCAACAATGGGCAAGAGACCCAGTACTTC,CASSNNGQETQYF
TRBD1,once,TRBJ1-5,TRBV10-2,TGCGCCAGCAGTGAGTTCCTCGGACAGGGAGATCAGCCCCAGCATTTT,CASSEFLGQGDQPQHF
-,-,TRBJ2-3,TRBV9,TGTGCCAGCAGCGCGACAGGGGACTACACAGATACGCAGTATTTT,CASSATGDYTDTQYF
-,-,TRBJ2-7,TRBV7-8,TGTGCCAGCAGTCAGGGGCCCTCCTACGAGCAGTACTTC,CASSQGPSYEQYF
-,few,TRBJ1-5,TRBV19,TGTGCCAGTAGTAGATACACTACAGGGAGTGGACAGCCCCAGCATTTT,CASSRYTTGSGQPQHF
-,-,TRBJ2-7,TRBV6-2/TRBV6-3,TGTGCCAGCAGTTACCGGGTCTCCTACGAGCAGTACTTC,CASSYRVSYEQYF
-,-,TRBJ2-1,TRBV6-5,TGTGCCAGCAGTTACTCGAAAGGTCTCGACAATGAGCAGTTCTTC,CASSYSKGLDNEQFF
TRBD2,-,TRBJ2-1,TRBV6-1,TGTGCCAGCAGTGAAATTGCCTTAGACCTGGGACTAGCGGGAGAGAACAATGAGCAGTTCTTC,CASSEIALDLGLAGENNEQFF
-,-,TRBJ1-6,TRBV27,TGTGCCAGCAGTTTCGGGGGTAGGGATAATTCACCCCTCCACTTT,CASSFGGRDNSPLHF